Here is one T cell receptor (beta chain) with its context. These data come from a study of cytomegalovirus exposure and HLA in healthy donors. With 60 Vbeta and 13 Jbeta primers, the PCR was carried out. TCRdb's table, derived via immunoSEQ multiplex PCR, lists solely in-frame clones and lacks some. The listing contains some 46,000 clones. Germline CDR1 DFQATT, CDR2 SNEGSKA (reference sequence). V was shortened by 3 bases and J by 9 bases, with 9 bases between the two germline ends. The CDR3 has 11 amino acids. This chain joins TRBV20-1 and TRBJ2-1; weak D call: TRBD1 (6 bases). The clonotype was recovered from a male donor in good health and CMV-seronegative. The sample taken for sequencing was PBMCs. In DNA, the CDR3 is TGCAGTGCTAGGCGAGGGGGTGAGCAGTTCTTC. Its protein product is CSARRGGEQFF.